This T cell receptor (beta chain) was documented in a study of blood T cell repertoires in COVID-19 (dated by TCRdb to 2018 to 2020). Concerning the study at large: Samples covering the acute and convalescent phases of COVID-19 were provided by collaborators in the United States, Italy and Spain. Subjects who had been exposed to COVID-19, were actively infected with it, or had recovered from it provided the deeply sampled blood TCRbeta repertoires that made up the dataset. Where available, HLA class I and class II types were taken from metadata supplied by the sample provider and were not determined by assay-based typing. The material from the prospective study consisted of cDNA or gDNA derived from T cells, B-cell-depleted T cells, or PBMCs. A de-identified subject ID, COVID-19 status, age in years and sex were almost always included in the sample metadata. The repertoires were released in a freely available public database intended as a resource for research on the immune response to SARS-CoV-2. The samples were drawn from two sources: the first 160 participants of the ongoing ImmuneRACE study, and 950 to 1,500 subjects contributed by 6 global collaborators.

V was cut back by 7 bases and J by 1 base, leaving a gap of 16 bases between them. Its CDR3 holds 15 amino acids, cysteine through phenylalanine. The only DNA kept is the CDR3, 45 bases in frame from the first base. CDR1 and CDR2 were assigned from the germline V gene (reference sequence) as LNHDA and SQIVND. TCRbeta CDR3 regions were amplified from genomic DNA using the immunoSEQ Assay, a bias-controlled multiplex PCR. Turning to the authors' computational methods: Nucleated cell counts per sample were estimated from amplification of reference gene primers within the assay. Sequence reads were collapsed and filtered to measure the absolute abundance of every unique TCRbeta CDR3 rearrangement. For each sample, productive Simpson clonality was calculated as the square root of Simpson's diversity index across productive rearrangements. As stored in TCRdb, this immuneACCESS dataset retains in-frame rearrangements with V and J assigned. A fraction of the clones does not appear; measured against another copy, unresolved V genes explain less than half of the discrepancy, and the remainder lacks a known reason. V, J and clone size reflect that table, while D and trimming were determined from the DNA. In this sample the table shows approximately 200,000 clones, nearly 90% of which occur a single time. The top ten constitute 10% to 14% of the sample.

Participants in the prospective study were aged roughly 18 to 89 years, lived in 24 United States geographic areas, and enrolled through a virtual design. In the prospective study, participants were assigned to cohorts based on the clinical history participants reported in a screening survey and a study questionnaire. ImmuneRACE Cohort 3 recovered participants were defined by two consecutive negative NP/OP PCR tests, healthcare professional clearance, or symptom resolution. In the prospective study, whole blood, serum and a nasopharyngeal or oropharyngeal swab were collected from each participant by mobile phlebotomists. Additional blood draws and questionnaires over a 2-month period could optionally be provided by prospective study participants. Blood samples from the prospective study were shipped frozen or at room temperature prior to DNA extraction. This clone was counted only a few times. Its antigen remains undetermined. Base quality data are lacking; no much larger clone is found one base away.

Results the study describes overall, beyond this receptor: The amount of clinical and demographic metadata varied by source and participant and was provided uncurated.

The material sequenced was PBMCs or T cells enriched from blood (not recorded which). The chain couples TRBV19 to TRBJ1-1, with the D gene call left open. This TCR was sampled from a man aged 25 to 40 who had recovered from COVID-19. The nucleotide sequence is given as TGTGCCAGTAAATCTTACTCTTTCTCGAACACTGAAGCTTTCTTT. Its coded protein is CASKSYSFSNTEAFF. Supplemented by the reference TRBV19 and TRBJ1-1 proteins around the CDR3, the complete variable domain is DGGITQSPKYLFRKEGQNVTLSCEQNLNHDAMYWYRQDPGQGLRLIYYSQIVNDFQKGDIAEGYSVSREKKESFPLTVTSAQKNPTAFYLCASKSYSFSNTEAFFGQGTRLTVV.